This TCR beta chain originates from a study of blood T cell repertoires in COVID-19. Study-wide background: Spain, Italy and the United States supplied samples that represented acute and convalescent COVID-19.

CDR1 and CDR2 (germline): LNHDA, SQIVND (reference sequence). CDR3 size: 14 residues. Trimming took off 8 bases at V and 5 bases at J, with 16 bases between the two ends. Clones were sequenced by immunoSEQ multiplex PCR, and TCRdb holds only the in-frame ones, with some missing. This sample has roughly 200,000 clones, with roughly four fifths found just once. Specimen: peripheral blood. This chain links TRBV19 with TRBJ2-1; D perhaps matches TRBD1 (5 bases). The receptor's source is an elderly woman with COVID-19, enrolled during active disease. The CDR3 protein is CASSDTRADNEQFF. The CDR3 region has the DNA TGTGCCAGTTCGGACACAAGGGCGGACAATGAGCAGTTCTTC.